These T cell receptor beta chains were read from a single sample in a study of T cell responses to AZD1222 COVID-19 vaccine. Only in-frame clones appear in the TCRdb table, and some are missing; sequencing was by immunoSEQ multiplex PCR. This sample yields approximately 88,000 clones, of which roughly nine tenths are seen a single time; approximately 5.6% belongs to the top ten. Here the sequenced sample was peripheral blood, taken on day 0 of AZD1222 vaccination. All receptors derive from an adult in good health. Each CDR3 is given with its conserved first and last residue. Fields, in order: V gene, J gene, CDR3 protein.

TRBV25-1	TRBJ2-7	CASSEPPGREPYEQYF
TRBV29-1	TRBJ1-1	CSAYRVRTEAFF
TRBV10-1	TRBJ2-3	CASSDSPGRDTQYF
TRBV5-6	TRBJ1-2	CASSSTHNYGYTF
TRBV7-2	TRBJ2-7	CASSYRLAVYEQYF
TRBV5-4	TRBJ2-1	CASSPSPSGTSVYNEQFF
TRBV6-5	TRBJ2-2	CASRRGRERAGELFF
TRBV27	TRBJ2-1	CASSLSPGTVVGQFF
TRBV12-5	TRBJ2-7	CASGLESGDEQYF
TRBV5-1	TRBJ2-7	CASSLTGGGGLPYEQYF
TRBV10-3	TRBJ2-2	CAITRTSGSGELFF
TRBV5-1	TRBJ2-1	CASSLVQLAGGSYNEQFF